This paragraph covers one T cell receptor beta chain sequence. TCRdb ran MiXCR on the 5' RACE reads and lists one entry per CDR3 protein. The sample includes 150,000 to 250,000 distinct CDR3 sequences, over 10% of them seen just once. The data were taken from a study of CD8 T cells in ankylosing spondylitis. CDR3 length equals 16 residues. J gave up 4 bases and V 0 bases, and 7 bases lay outside the gene matches. The V gene's germline CDR1 is DFQATT and CDR2 SNEGSKA (reference sequence). The rearrangement links TRBV20-1 to TRBJ2-1, with 9 bases aligning to TRBD2. The sample was blood, either unsorted or a sorted T cell fraction (not recorded which). This TCR derives from a male donor with ankylosing spondylitis or in good health (not recorded which). This chain's CDR3 is CSARDFQREVYNEQFF. The CDR3 bases are TGCAGTGCTAGAGATTTCCAGCGGGAGGTATACAATGAGCAGTTCTTC.